The present entry profiles one T cell receptor beta chain with its context. This entry belongs to a study of blood T cell repertoires in COVID-19. TCRdb's table, derived via immunoSEQ multiplex PCR, lists solely in-frame clones and lacks some. The sample has around 470,000 clones, about 90% seen once; the top ten hold under 0.7%. Trimming took off 4 bases at V and 4 bases at J, with 14 bases between the two ends. CDR1 and CDR2 (germline): SGDLS, YYNGEE. CDR3 length: 15 residues. The sequence came from a man aged 18 to 30 who had recovered from COVID-19. V is TRBV9 and J is TRBJ2-2, with a tentative D call TRBD2 (6 bases). Sequencing input: PBMCs or T cells enriched from blood (not recorded which). The CDR3 protein is CASSPEAGPTGELFF. DNA for the CDR3: TGTGCCAGCAGCCCAGAAGCGGGCCCCACCGGGGAGCTGTTTTTT.